This T cell receptor (beta chain) was recorded in a study of blood T cell repertoires in COVID-19. In the study overall: Sites across the United States, Italy and Spain contributed samples from acute and convalescent COVID-19. PBMCs, B-cell-depleted T cells, or T cells provided the cDNA or gDNA that made up the material.

In the original analysis: From reference gene primer amplification, estimates of nucleated cell counts were derived. Measured with immunoSEQ multiplex PCR; TCRdb has only the in-frame clones, and not every one. That table furnishes V, J and clone size, whereas the DNA furnished D and trimming. The sample holds 100,000 to 130,000 clones, about 80% seen once. This CDR3 region has 19 residues. With V trimmed by 2 bases and J by 6 bases, 18 bases remained unmatched. From germline, CDR1 is SGHVS and CDR2 FNYEAQ. Sequenced sample: peripheral blood. This TCR was sampled from a woman aged 65 to 85 with acute or convalescent COVID-19. This chain uses TRBV7-6 with TRBJ2-2; 7 nucleotides match TRBD2. The CDR3 DNA reads TGTGCCAGCAGCTTATTTATGGGGGAGCTAGCGGTGTTATCCGGGGAGCTGTTTTTT. It translates to CASSLFMGELAVLSGELFF.